Many counts were recorded for the clone carrying this T cell receptor (beta chain). Its matching antigen is unknown. Via MiXCR, TCRdb re-called the PCR reads. The sample yields over 65,000 clones, around 13% seen once. The germline CDR1 and CDR2 sequences are MDHEN and SYDVKM. V was pared by 4 bases and J by 9 bases, with 13 bases of the junction left unmatched. The CDR3 is 17 residues long. The record originates from a study of metastatic and nonmetastatic thyroid tumors. For the study at large: The study looked at repertoires side by side in blood and in tumor or nodule tissue from malignant and benign thyroid patients. Study conclusions and caveats: Within blood and tumor, benign nodules reportedly had significantly lower TCR beta diversity than malignant thyroid tumors did.

The entire patient cohort was treatment-naive prior to thyroid surgery. This sequence originates from a female donor with papillary thyroid cancer or a benign thyroid nodule (not recorded which). Some clones in this sample may be carry-over from other donors' samples. Sequences were obtained from tumor tissue. The chain employs TRBV28 and TRBJ1-6; 9 bases fit TRBD1. CDR3 nucleotides: TGTGCCAGCAGTTCTAATTCCGGGACAGGGTTTGGTTCACCCCTCCACTTT. It encodes CASSSNSGTGFGSPLHF.